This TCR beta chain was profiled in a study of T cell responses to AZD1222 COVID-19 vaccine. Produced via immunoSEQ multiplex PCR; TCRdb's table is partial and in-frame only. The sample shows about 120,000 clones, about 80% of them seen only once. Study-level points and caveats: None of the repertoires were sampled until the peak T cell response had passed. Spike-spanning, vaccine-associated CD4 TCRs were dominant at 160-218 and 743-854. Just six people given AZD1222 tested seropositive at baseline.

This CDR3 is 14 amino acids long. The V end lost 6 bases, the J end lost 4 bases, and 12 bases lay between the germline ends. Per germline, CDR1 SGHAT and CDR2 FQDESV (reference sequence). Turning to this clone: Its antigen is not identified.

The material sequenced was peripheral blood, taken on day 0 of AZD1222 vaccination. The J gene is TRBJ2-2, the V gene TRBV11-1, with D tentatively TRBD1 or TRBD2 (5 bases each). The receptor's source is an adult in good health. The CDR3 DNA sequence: TGTGCCAGCAGTAACCGGGACGCCACCGGGGAGCTGTTTTTT. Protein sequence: CASSNRDATGELFF.